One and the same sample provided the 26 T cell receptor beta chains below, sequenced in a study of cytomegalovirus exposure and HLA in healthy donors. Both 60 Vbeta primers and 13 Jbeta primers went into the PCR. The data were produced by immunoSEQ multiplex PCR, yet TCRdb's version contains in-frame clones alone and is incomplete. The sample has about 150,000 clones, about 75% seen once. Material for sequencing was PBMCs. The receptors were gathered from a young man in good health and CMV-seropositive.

CDR3 sequence (DNA): TGTGCCAGCGGACGACAGGGGAGCACAGATACGCAGTATTTT. Its translation is CASGRQGSTDTQYF. The chain employs TRBV18 and TRBJ2-3; 8 bases match TRBD1. Trimming at V came to 8 bases and at J to 0 bases, leaving 4 bases not matched to a gene. This CDR3 has 14 residues. Germline V gene sequence: CDR1 KGHSH, CDR2 LQKENI.

Here the CDR3 DNA reads TGTGCCAGCAGCTTAGGCGGGGGTTACTACGAGCAGTACTTC. Amino acid sequence: CASSLGGGYYEQYF. The chain joins TRBV11-2 to TRBJ2-7; TRBD2 aligns across 7 bases. Germline CDR1 SGHAT, CDR2 FQNNGV. The CDR3 runs 14 residues. Losses at the gene ends were 1 base for V and 3 bases for J; bases not matched to a gene: 3.

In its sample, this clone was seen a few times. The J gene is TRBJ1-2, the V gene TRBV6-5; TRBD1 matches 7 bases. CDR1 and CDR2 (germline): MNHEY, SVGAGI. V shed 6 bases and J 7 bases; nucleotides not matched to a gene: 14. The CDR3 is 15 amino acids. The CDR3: CASSSSRQGISGYTF. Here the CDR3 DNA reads TGTGCCAGCAGCTCGAGTCGACAGGGAATAAGTGGCTACACCTTC.

CDR3 nucleotides: TGTGCCAGTAGTATTCGGGGGGGACACGACCCCTACGAGCAGTACTTC. Protein sequence: CASSIRGGHDPYEQYF. This rearrangement joins TRBV19 to TRBJ2-7; 8 nucleotides match TRBD2. Germline CDR1 LNHDA, CDR2 SQIVND (reference sequence). The CDR3 runs 16 residues. V was pared by 3 bases and J by 2 bases, with 9 bases of the junction left unmatched.

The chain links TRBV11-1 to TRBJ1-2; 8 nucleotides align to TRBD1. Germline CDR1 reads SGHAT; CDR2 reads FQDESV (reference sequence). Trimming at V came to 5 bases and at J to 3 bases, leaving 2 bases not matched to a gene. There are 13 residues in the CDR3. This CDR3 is CASSMTGDYGYTF. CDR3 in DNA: TGTGCCAGCAGCATGACAGGGGACTATGGCTACACCTTC.

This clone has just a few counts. The CDR3 region has the DNA TGTGCCAGCAGTCCCGGCGGGGCTTTTAATCAGCCCCAGCATTTT. Protein sequence: CASSPGGAFNQPQHF. The chain has TRBV28 and TRBJ1-5, with TRBD1 as a possible D gene (5 bases). In germline, CDR1 is MDHEN, CDR2 SYDVKM. The V end was cut by 5 bases, the J end by 4 bases, with 15 bases between. The length of the CDR3 is 15 residues.

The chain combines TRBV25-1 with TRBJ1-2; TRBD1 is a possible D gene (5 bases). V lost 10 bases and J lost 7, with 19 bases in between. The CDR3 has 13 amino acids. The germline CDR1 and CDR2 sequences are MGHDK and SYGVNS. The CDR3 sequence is CATQGGAKSGYTF. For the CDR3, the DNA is TGTGCCACCCAGGGAGGGGCGAAATCTGGCTACACCTTC.

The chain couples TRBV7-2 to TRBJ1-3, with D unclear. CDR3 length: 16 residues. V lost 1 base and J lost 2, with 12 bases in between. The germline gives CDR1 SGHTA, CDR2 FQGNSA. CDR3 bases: TGTGCCAGCAGCTTAGAGTACCAGAGGGCTGGAAACACCATATATTTT. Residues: CASSLEYQRAGNTIYF.

CDR3 amino acids: CASSLQTGGRTDTQYF. CDR3 nucleotide sequence: TGTGCCAGCTCACTTCAAACAGGGGGCCGCACAGATACGCAGTATTTT. This sequence joins TRBV18 and TRBJ2-3, with 9 bases that match TRBD1. V trimming: 4 bases; J trimming: 1 base; junction bases outside the gene matches: 6. Germline CDR1 reads KGHSH; CDR2 reads LQKENI. This CDR3 is built from 16 residues. The complete variable domain, with remaining parts taken from reference TRBV18 and TRBJ2-3, reads NAGVMQNPRHLVRRRGQEARLRCSPMKGHSHVYWYRQLPEEGLKFMVYLQKENIIDESGMPKERFSAEFPKEGPSILRIQQVVRGDSAAYFCASSLQTGGRTDTQYFGPGTRLTVL.

CDR3 DNA sequence: TGTGCCAGCAGCCCCCTTGGGACTAGCGGACAAGAGACCCAGTACTTC. This sequence encodes CASSPLGTSGQETQYF. This chain links TRBV9 with TRBJ2-5; 11 bases fit TRBD2. J was trimmed by 2 bases and V by 4 bases; bases with no gene match: 7. CDR3 length: 16 residues. The germline CDR1 and CDR2 sequences are SGDLS and YYNGEE.

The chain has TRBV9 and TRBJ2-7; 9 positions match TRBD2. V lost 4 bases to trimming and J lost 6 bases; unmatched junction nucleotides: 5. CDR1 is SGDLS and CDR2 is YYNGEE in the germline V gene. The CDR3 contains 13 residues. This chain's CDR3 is CASSTQAGGEQYF. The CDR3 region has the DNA TGTGCCAGCAGCACCCAAGCGGGGGGCGAGCAGTACTTC.

CDR3 protein: CASRPISREPSEAFF. CDR3 nucleotides: TGTGCCAGCAGGCCAATAAGCCGGGAACCCTCTGAAGCTTTCTTT. The chain links TRBV28 to TRBJ1-1; D gene uncertain. This CDR3 contains 15 residues. The ends were cut back, 6 bases at V and 6 bases at J, with 20 bases in the middle. Looked up from germline, CDR1 is MDHEN and CDR2 is SYDVKM.

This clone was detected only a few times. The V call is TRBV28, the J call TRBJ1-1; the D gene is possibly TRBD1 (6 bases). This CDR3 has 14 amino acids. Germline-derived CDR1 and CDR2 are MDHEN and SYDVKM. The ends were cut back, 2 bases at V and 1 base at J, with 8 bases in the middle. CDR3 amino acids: CASSLRQENTEAFF. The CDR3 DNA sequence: TGTGCCAGCAGTTTACGACAGGAGAACACTGAAGCTTTCTTT.

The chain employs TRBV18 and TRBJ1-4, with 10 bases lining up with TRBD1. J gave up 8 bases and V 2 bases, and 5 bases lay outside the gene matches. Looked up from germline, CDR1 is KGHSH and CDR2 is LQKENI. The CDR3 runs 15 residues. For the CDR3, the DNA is TGTGCCAGCTCACCAAGGGACAGGGGTACCGAAAAACTGTTTTTT. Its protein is CASSPRDRGTEKLFF. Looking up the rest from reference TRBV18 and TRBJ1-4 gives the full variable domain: NAGVMQNPRHLVRRRGQEARLRCSPMKGHSHVYWYRQLPEEGLKFMVYLQKENIIDESGMPKERFSAEFPKEGPSILRIQQVVRGDSAAYFCASSPRDRGTEKLFFGSGTQLSVL.

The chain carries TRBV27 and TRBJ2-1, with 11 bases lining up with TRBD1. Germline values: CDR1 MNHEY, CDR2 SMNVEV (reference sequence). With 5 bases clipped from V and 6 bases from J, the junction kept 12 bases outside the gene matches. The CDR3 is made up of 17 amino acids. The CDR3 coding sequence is TGTGCCAGCAGTCCTTCCTCCACGGGACAGGGGGTCAATGAGCAGTTCTTC. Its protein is CASSPSSTGQGVNEQFF.

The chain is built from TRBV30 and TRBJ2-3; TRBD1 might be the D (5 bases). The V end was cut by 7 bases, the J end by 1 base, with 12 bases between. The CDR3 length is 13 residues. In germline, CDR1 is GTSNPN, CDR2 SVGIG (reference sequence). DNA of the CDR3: TGTGCCTTGACAGCTATTGGCACAGATACGCAGTATTTT. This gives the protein CALTAIGTDTQYF.

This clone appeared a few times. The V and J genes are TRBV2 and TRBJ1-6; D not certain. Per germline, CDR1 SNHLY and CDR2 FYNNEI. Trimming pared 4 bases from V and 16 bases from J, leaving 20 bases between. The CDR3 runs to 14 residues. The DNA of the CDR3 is TGTGCCAGCAGTGGACGGTACCAGACGTGGGCTCTCCACTTT. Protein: CASSGRYQTWALHF.

CDR3 protein: CASSFWREPYNEQFF. DNA for the CDR3: TGTGCCAGCAGCTTCTGGCGGGAGCCCTACAATGAGCAGTTCTTC. The chain carries TRBV7-9 and TRBJ2-1; 7 bases fit TRBD2. Germline V gene data show CDR1 as SEHNR and CDR2 as FQNEAQ (reference sequence). The CDR3 extends over 15 amino acids. V gave up 3 bases and J gave up 2 bases; unmatched junction bases: 4.

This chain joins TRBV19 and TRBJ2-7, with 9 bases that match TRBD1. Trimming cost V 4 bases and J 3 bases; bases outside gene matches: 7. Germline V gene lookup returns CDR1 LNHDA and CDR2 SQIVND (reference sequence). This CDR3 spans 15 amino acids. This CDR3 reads CASSTKQGAGYEQYF. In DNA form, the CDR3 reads TGTGCCAGTAGTACTAAACAGGGGGCCGGCTACGAGCAGTACTTC.

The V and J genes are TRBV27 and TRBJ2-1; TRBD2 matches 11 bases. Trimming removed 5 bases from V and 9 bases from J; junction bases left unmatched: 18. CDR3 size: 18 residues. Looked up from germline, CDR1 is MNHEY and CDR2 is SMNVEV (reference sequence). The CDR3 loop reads CASSLRRTSGSWAGEQFF. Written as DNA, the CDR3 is TGTGCCAGCAGTCTAAGGAGGACTAGCGGGTCCTGGGCGGGTGAGCAGTTCTTC.

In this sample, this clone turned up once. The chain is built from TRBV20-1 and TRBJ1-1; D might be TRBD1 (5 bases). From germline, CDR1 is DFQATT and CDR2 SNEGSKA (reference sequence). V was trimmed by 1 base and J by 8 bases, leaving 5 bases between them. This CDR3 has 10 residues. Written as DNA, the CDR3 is TGCAGTGCTAGAGGGACAGAAGCTTTCTTT. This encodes CSARGTEAFF.

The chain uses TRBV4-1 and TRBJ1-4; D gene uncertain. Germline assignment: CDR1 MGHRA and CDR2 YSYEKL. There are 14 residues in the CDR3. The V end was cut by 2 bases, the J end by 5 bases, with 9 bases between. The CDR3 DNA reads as TGCGCCAGCAGCCAACGTCGGGGAAATGAAAAACTGTTTTTT. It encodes CASSQRRGNEKLFF.

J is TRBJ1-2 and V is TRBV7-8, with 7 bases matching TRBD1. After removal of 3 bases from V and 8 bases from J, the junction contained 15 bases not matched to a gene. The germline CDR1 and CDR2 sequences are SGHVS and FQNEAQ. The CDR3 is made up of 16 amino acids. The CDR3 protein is CASSLTTLKGARGYTF. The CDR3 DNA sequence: TGTGCCAGCAGCTTGACTACCTTAAAGGGGGCGCGGGGCTACACCTTC.

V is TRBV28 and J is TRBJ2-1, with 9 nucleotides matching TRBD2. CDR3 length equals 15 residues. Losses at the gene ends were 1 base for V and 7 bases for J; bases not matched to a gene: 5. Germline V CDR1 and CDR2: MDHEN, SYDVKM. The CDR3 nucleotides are TGTGCCAGCAGTTTATTCGGCGGGAGGGGAAATGAGCAGTTCTTC. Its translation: CASSLFGGRGNEQFF.

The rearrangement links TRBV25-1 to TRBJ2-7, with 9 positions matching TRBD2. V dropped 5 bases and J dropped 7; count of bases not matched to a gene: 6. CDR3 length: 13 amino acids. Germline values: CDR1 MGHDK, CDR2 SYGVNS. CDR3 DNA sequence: TGTGCCAGCAGTATAAGCGGGAGGCTTGAGCAGTACTTC. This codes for CASSISGRLEQYF.

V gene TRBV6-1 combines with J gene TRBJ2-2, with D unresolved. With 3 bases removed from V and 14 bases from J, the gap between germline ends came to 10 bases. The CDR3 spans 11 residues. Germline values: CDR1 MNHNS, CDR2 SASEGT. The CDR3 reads CASSEVEKLFF. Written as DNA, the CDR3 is TGTGCCAGCAGTGAGGTCGAGAAACTGTTTTTT.